The clone carrying this T cell receptor (beta chain) showed up just once. These data are taken from a study of blood T cell repertoires in COVID-19. Study overall: Samples of COVID-19 (acute and convalescent) were obtained from the United States, Italy and Spain.

As originally analysed: Amplification from reference gene primers served as the basis for estimated nucleated cell counts. Sequenced by immunoSEQ multiplex PCR; TCRdb stores in-frame clones only, minus some. That table gives V, J and clone size, and the DNA gave D and trimming. In the table there are 200,000 to 250,000 clones, around 88% of which are singletons. Seattle patients were enrolled during active infection and followed longitudinally. CDR3 size: 16 residues. CDR1 and CDR2 from the germline V gene are SGHNT and YENEEA. V shed 5 bases, J shed 10 bases, and the junction held 12 bases outside the gene matches.

The sample comprised peripheral blood. This TCR was sampled from a woman older than 75 with COVID-19, enrolled during active disease. The rearrangement uses TRBV11-3 and TRBJ2-3; 13 bases match TRBD2. CDR3 region: CASSPGLAGASDAQYF. As DNA, the CDR3 is TGTGCCAGCAGCCCTGGACTAGCGGGGGCATCGGATGCGCAGTATTTT.